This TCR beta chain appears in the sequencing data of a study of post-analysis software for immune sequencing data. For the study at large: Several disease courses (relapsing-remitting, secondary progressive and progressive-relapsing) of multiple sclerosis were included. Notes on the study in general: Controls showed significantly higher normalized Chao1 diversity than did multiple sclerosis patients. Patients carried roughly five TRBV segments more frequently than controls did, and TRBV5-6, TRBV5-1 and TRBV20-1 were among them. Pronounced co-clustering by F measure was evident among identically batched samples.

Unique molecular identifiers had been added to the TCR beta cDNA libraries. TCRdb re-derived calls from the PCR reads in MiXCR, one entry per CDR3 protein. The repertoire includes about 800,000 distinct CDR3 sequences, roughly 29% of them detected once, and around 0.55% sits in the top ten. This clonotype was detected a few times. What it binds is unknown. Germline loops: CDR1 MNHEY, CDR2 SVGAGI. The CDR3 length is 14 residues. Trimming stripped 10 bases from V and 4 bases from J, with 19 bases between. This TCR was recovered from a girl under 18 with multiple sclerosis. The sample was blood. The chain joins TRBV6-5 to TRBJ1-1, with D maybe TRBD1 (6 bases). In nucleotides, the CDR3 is TGTGCCATCTCCCGGGGGGCCGGGGGCACTGAAGCTTTCTTT. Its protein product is CAISRGAGGTEAFF.